Below are 8 T cell receptor beta chains sequenced from a single sample in a study of CD8 T cells in ankylosing spondylitis. TCRdb passed the 5' RACE reads through MiXCR, listing each CDR3 protein once. The table has around 340,000 distinct CDR3 sequences, 20% to 25% seen once. The sequencing input was blood, either unsorted or a sorted T cell fraction (not recorded which). Receptors originate from a male donor with ankylosing spondylitis or in good health (not recorded which).

This clonotype was seen more than once but under ten times. This chain uses TRBV7-9 with TRBJ2-1; no definite D call. The V end was cut by 4 bases, the J end by 9 bases, with 10 bases between. CDR3 length equals 12 residues. Looked up from germline, CDR1 is SEHNR and CDR2 is FQNEAQ (reference sequence). For the CDR3, the DNA is TGTGCCAGCAGCTCGGGTGGGCTTGAGCAGTTCTTC. It specifies CASSSGGLEQFF.

This chain joins TRBV7-8 and TRBJ2-2, with D possibly TRBD2 on 5 matching bases. The V gene's germline CDR1 is SGHVS and CDR2 FQNEAQ. This CDR3 is 15 amino acids long. V lost 5 bases, J lost 7 bases, and 17 bases lay in between. This CDR3 is CASSASEGWVGELFF. CDR3 DNA sequence: TGTGCCAGCAGCGCGAGTGAGGGCTGGGTCGGGGAGCTGTTTTTT.

The chain uses TRBV12-3 or TRBV12-4 and TRBJ1-1; D is unresolved. V dropped 5 bases and J dropped 1 base, with 14 bases sitting between them. CDR3 length: 15 residues. CDR3 residues: CASSPPGSANTEAFF. CDR3 nucleotides: TGTGCCAGCAGTCCCCCTGGTAGTGCGAACACTGAAGCTTTCTTT.

This clonotype was counted between two and nine times. V gene TRBV28 combines with J gene TRBJ2-3; a possible D gene is TRBD2 (7 bases). The V gene's germline CDR1 is MDHEN and CDR2 SYDVKM. The CDR3 totals 18 residues. V was shortened by 1 base and J by 1 base, with 18 bases between the two germline ends. The CDR3 protein is CASSLFLSGGRRTDTQYF. In DNA, the CDR3 is TGTGCCAGCAGTTTATTCCTATCCGGGGGGCGCCGCACAGATACGCAGTATTTT.

This clonotype has more than one count but fewer than ten. This chain links TRBV5-1 with TRBJ2-7; 7 bases are shared with TRBD1. V lost 4 bases and J lost 0; bases outside the gene matches: 7. Germline V gene data show CDR1 as SGHRS and CDR2 as YFSETQ. This CDR3 comprises 15 residues. The CDR3 region has the DNA TGCGCCAGCAGCCCAACGACAGGGAACTCCTACGAGCAGTACTTC. It is translated as CASSPTTGNSYEQYF. Full variable domain (outside the CDR3, taken from reference TRBV5-1 and TRBJ2-7): KAGVTQTPRYLIKTRGQQVTLSCSPISGHRSVSWYQQTPGQGLQFLFEYFSETQRNKGNFPGRFSGRQFSNSRSEMNVSTLELGDSALYLCASSPTTGNSYEQYFGPGTRLTVT.

The chain couples TRBV4-1 to TRBJ2-1; no firm D call. Germline CDR1 MGHRA, CDR2 YSYEKL. The CDR3 runs to 17 residues. V lost 1 base and J 6 bases, leaving 19 bases between the germline ends. CDR3 DNA: TGCGCCAGCAGCCAAGTCTTTCCCTCCGACCGTTTCAATGAGCAGTTCTTC. Protein: CASSQVFPSDRFNEQFF.

The rearrangement joins TRBV18 to TRBJ2-1; 8 bases fit TRBD1. Germline V lookup: CDR1 KGHSH, CDR2 LQKENI. This CDR3 has 15 residues. J lost 4 bases, V lost 0 bases, and 2 bases had no gene match. Here the CDR3 reads CASSPPGQDYNEQFF. The CDR3 DNA follows: TGTGCCAGCTCACCACCGGGACAGGATTACAATGAGCAGTTCTTC.

V and J are TRBV4-1 and TRBJ2-1; possibly TRBD1 or TRBD2 for D (5 bases each). Germline assignment: CDR1 MGHRA and CDR2 YSYEKL. The CDR3 spans 17 residues. V was cut by 0 bases and J by 2 bases, with 14 bases left in between. CDR3 in amino acids: CASSQDLGEIAYNEQFF. As DNA, the CDR3 is TGCGCCAGCAGCCAAGACCTGGGGGAGATCGCCTACAATGAGCAGTTCTTC.